The clone carrying this T cell receptor beta chain has only a few counts. The target antigen is unknown. The data are from a study of T cells after yellow fever vaccination. Study details: SMART-Seq v4 Ultra Low Input served to prepare low-cell-number fractions. Findings and limits, study-wide: Weaker overall was a secondary response that nonetheless peaked faster, on day 5 versus 15.

TCRdb recomputed calls from the 5' RACE reads with MiXCR, one row per CDR3 protein. Of under 200,000 distinct CDR3 sequences in the sample, approximately 11% were seen once. The V and J ends lost 8 bases and 0 bases respectively, with 8 bases between them. The CDR3 runs to 12 residues. Germline loops: CDR1 MNHEY, CDR2 SMNVEV (reference sequence). J is TRBJ2-7 and V is TRBV27; no clear D gene. The TCR originated in a man between 18 and 29 years old who received the YFV17D yellow fever vaccine. The specimen was CD8+ T cells sorted from PBMCs, collected 15 days after the yellow fever booster vaccination. CDR3 bases: TGTGCCAGCGGATTTAGCTCCTACGAGCAGTACTTC. This translates into CASGFSSYEQYF.